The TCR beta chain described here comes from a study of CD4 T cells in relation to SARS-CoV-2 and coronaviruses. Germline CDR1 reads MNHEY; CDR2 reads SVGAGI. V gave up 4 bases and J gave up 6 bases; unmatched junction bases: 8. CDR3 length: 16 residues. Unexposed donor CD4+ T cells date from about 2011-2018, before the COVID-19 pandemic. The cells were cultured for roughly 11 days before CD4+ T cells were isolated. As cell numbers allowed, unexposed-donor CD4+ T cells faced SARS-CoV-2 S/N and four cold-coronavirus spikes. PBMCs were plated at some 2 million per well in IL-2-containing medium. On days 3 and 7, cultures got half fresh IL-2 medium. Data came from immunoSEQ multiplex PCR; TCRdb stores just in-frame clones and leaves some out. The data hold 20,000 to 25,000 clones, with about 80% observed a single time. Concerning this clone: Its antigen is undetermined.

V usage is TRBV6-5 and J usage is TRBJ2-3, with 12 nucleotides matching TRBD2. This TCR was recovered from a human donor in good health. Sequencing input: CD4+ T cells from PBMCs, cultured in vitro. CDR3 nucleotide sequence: TGTGCCAGCAGTTCACCGGGACTAGCGGGCCCCGATACGCAGTATTTT. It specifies CASSSPGLAGPDTQYF.